The 24 T cell receptor beta chains given below trace back to one sample, sequenced in a study of cytomegalovirus exposure and HLA in healthy donors. PCR involved 60 Vbeta and 13 Jbeta primers. Here immunoSEQ multiplex PCR was the method, and the copy in TCRdb shows in-frame clones only, minus some. The sample lists around 91,000 clones, around 80% occurring once. Source material: PBMCs. These receptors all come from a male donor in good health and CMV-seropositive.

The chain carries TRBV7-9 and TRBJ2-4; D is unresolved. The CDR3 contains 16 residues. Germline CDR1 SEHNR, CDR2 FQNEAQ (reference sequence). V was cut by 1 base and J by 1 base, with 11 bases left in between. CDR3 coding DNA: TGTGCCAGCAGCTTAGGTCCAATCGGGGCCAAAAACATTCAGTACTTC. This translates into CASSLGPIGAKNIQYF.

The rearrangement links TRBV4-2 to TRBJ2-1; TRBD2 agrees at 8 bases. The V gene's germline CDR1 is LGHNA and CDR2 YNFKEQ. The CDR3 length is 16 residues. Trimming removed 0 bases from V and 7 bases from J; junction bases left unmatched: 8. This CDR3 reads CASSQDSGGRWNEQFF. The DNA for the CDR3 is TGTGCCAGCAGCCAAGATTCTGGCGGGAGGTGGAATGAGCAGTTCTTC.

This sequence joins TRBV6-1 and TRBJ2-7, with 9 nucleotides matching TRBD2. Germline assignment: CDR1 MNHNS and CDR2 SASEGT. J gave up 0 bases and V 7 bases, and 4 bases lay outside the gene matches. The CDR3 is 14 residues long. The CDR3 loop is CASNLAGSSYEQYF. CDR3 nucleotides: TGTGCCAGCAACCTAGCGGGGAGCTCCTACGAGCAGTACTTC.

Written as DNA, the CDR3 is TGCGCCAGCAGCCAGGACAGTTCCTACGAGCAGTACTTC. As protein: CASSQDSSYEQYF. This chain links TRBV4-1 with TRBJ2-7, with D perhaps TRBD1 (6 bases). The CDR3 has 13 residues. Between the trimmed V and J ends, which lost 3 bases and 1 base, there was a span of 7 bases. The germline gives CDR1 MGHRA, CDR2 YSYEKL.

The chain has TRBV5-1 and TRBJ2-7, with 7 bases lining up with TRBD1. The ends lost 0 bases at V and 4 bases at J; junction bases unmatched: 10. The CDR3 sequence is 16 residues long. Germline assignment: CDR1 SGHRS and CDR2 YFSETQ. CDR3 sequence (DNA): TGCGCCAGCAGCTTGGCCGGGACAGCCTATTATTACGAGCAGTACTTC. Protein: CASSLAGTAYYYEQYF.

The chain uses TRBV7-9 and TRBJ2-1; weak D call: TRBD1 (6 bases). This CDR3 has 15 amino acids. V was shortened by 4 bases and J by 6 bases, with 16 bases between the two germline ends. The germline CDR1 and CDR2 sequences are SEHNR and FQNEAQ (reference sequence). CDR3 bases: TGTGCCAGCAGCTCTGCTAAACAGGGCGGCAATGAGCAGTTCTTC. Its protein is CASSSAKQGGNEQFF.

The gene calls are TRBV28 and TRBJ2-5; 7 bases are shared with TRBD1. This CDR3 contains 14 residues. Trimming took 4 bases from V and 5 from J; bases not matched to a gene: 7. Germline V gene data show CDR1 as MDHEN and CDR2 as SYDVKM. The CDR3 is CASSSGTVVETQYF. CDR3 nucleotide sequence: TGTGCCAGCAGTTCCGGGACAGTTGTGGAGACCCAGTACTTC.

This chain uses TRBV28 with TRBJ2-1; 9 nucleotides line up with TRBD2. Germline trimming cut 6 bases from V and 7 bases from J; bases unmatched to any gene: 10. Germline V gene sequence: CDR1 MDHEN, CDR2 SYDVKM. CDR3 length: 15 amino acids. CDR3 protein: CASRYGGRARNEQFF. As DNA, the CDR3 is TGTGCCAGCAGGTATGGCGGGAGGGCACGTAATGAGCAGTTCTTC.

This sequence joins TRBV28 and TRBJ1-3; 11 bases line up with TRBD1. Germline assignment: CDR1 MDHEN and CDR2 SYDVKM. The CDR3 runs to 15 residues. V gave up 4 bases and J gave up 4 bases; unmatched junction bases: 3. The CDR3 DNA is TGTGCCAGCAGTTGGACAGGGGGCGCCGGAAACACCATATATTTT. Translating it yields CASSWTGGAGNTIYF.

The chain recombines TRBV29-1 with TRBJ2-3; 10 bases fit TRBD2. Germline V gives CDR1 SQVTM, CDR2 ANQGSEA. With V trimmed by 4 bases and J by 0 bases, 4 bases remained unmatched. The CDR3 covers 15 residues. For the CDR3, the DNA is TGCAGCGTTGTCACTAGCGGGGTTAGCACAGATACGCAGTATTTT. The encoded protein is CSVVTSGVSTDTQYF.

The chain has TRBV15 and TRBJ2-7; the D gene is possibly TRBD2 (5 bases). The CDR3 is 15 amino acids. V lost 3 bases and J lost 3, with 15 bases in between. Germline V gives CDR1 LNHNV, CDR2 YYDKDF (reference sequence). CDR3 coding DNA: TGTGCCACCAGCAGGACTACGCTGAAGGGCTACGAGCAGTACTTC. It specifies CATSRTTLKGYEQYF.

This sequence joins TRBV28 and TRBJ1-2, with 7 nucleotides matching TRBD1. In germline, CDR1 is MDHEN, CDR2 SYDVKM. The CDR3 is 14 amino acids. V was clipped by 1 base and J by 5 bases; unmatched bases: 4. The DNA of the CDR3 is TGTGCCAGCAGTTTATATGGGACAGCGTATGGCTACACCTTC. As protein: CASSLYGTAYGYTF.

The CDR3 DNA sequence: TGTGCCAGTAGTTCGCCCAGCCGCGGGGACGAGCAGTACTTC. Its translation: CASSSPSRGDEQYF. V gene TRBV19 combines with J gene TRBJ2-7, with D possibly TRBD2 on 6 matching bases. The germline CDR1 and CDR2 sequences are LNHDA and SQIVND (reference sequence). This CDR3 is built from 14 residues. V lost 5 bases, J lost 5 bases, and 16 bases lay in between.

This clone has a handful of counts. J is TRBJ1-4 and V is TRBV7-9; D is perhaps TRBD1 (6 bases). The V end was cut by 4 bases, the J end by 3 bases, with 12 bases between. CDR3 length equals 15 residues. Looked up from germline, CDR1 is SEHNR and CDR2 is FQNEAQ (reference sequence). The CDR3 spells CASSSRQEANEKLFF. The CDR3 bases are TGTGCCAGCAGCTCACGACAGGAGGCTAATGAAAAACTGTTTTTT. Full variable domain (missing parts from reference TRBV7-9 and TRBJ1-4): DTGVSQNPRHKITKRGQNVTFRCDPISEHNRLYWYRQTLGQGPEFLTYFQNEAQLEKSRLLSDRFSAERPKGSFSTLEIQRTEQGDSAMYLCASSSRQEANEKLFFGSGTQLSVL.

The genes are TRBV25-1 and TRBJ2-5, with D possibly matching TRBD2 (5 bases). In germline, CDR1 is MGHDK, CDR2 SYGVNS. Trimming shortened V by 3 bases and J by 6 bases, and 14 bases separated the two germline ends. The length of the CDR3 is 14 residues. Here the CDR3 reads CASSERRTGQTQYF. The CDR3 DNA follows: TGTGCCAGCAGTGAGAGGAGGACCGGACAGACCCAGTACTTC.

This clone was seen just once. This chain joins TRBV7-2 and TRBJ2-7; the D gene is possibly TRBD2 (6 bases). This CDR3 has 16 amino acids. Looked up from germline, CDR1 is SGHTA and CDR2 is FQGNSA. The V and J ends lost 1 base and 2 bases respectively, with 15 bases between them. The CDR3 DNA reads as TGTGCCAGCAGCTTAGGAGCGGCTAGCGCTACCTACGAGCAGTACTTC. Translated, it gives CASSLGAASATYEQYF.

The J gene is TRBJ1-5, the V gene TRBV10-3; unclear D gene. Deletions cut 4 bases from V and 1 base from J, with 8 bases between. Germline-derived CDR1 and CDR2 are ENHRY and SYGVKD. This CDR3 is built from 14 residues. The CDR3 protein is CAISVGVSNQPQHF. The CDR3 DNA sequence: TGTGCCATCAGTGTTGGAGTAAGCAATCAGCCCCAGCATTTT.

The chain uses TRBV7-2 and TRBJ2-5; 10 bases line up with TRBD2. Germline CDR1 reads SGHTA; CDR2 reads FQGNSA. With V trimmed by 5 bases and J by 2 bases, 14 bases remained unmatched. The length of the CDR3 is 18 residues. CDR3 sequence reads: CASSATKRVAGGQETQYF. The CDR3 DNA is TGTGCCAGCAGCGCCACAAAGCGGGTAGCGGGGGGTCAAGAGACCCAGTACTTC.

This clone occurred once. The rearrangement links TRBV11-2 to TRBJ1-3; D not certain. With 2 bases removed from V and 7 bases from J, the gap between germline ends came to 6 bases. The CDR3 has 12 residues. CDR1 and CDR2 from the germline V gene are SGHAT and FQNNGV. The CDR3 nucleotides are TGTGCCAGCAGCTTAACGAGGAACACCATATATTTT. This gives the protein CASSLTRNTIYF.

V usage is TRBV18 and J usage is TRBJ2-1; 10 nucleotides line up with TRBD2. CDR1 is KGHSH and CDR2 is LQKENI in the germline V gene. V dropped 2 bases and J dropped 5; count of bases not matched to a gene: 6. The CDR3 extends over 16 amino acids. This CDR3 reads CASSPKAGGPNNEQFF. The CDR3 nucleotides read TGTGCCAGCTCACCAAAAGCGGGAGGGCCAAACAATGAGCAGTTCTTC. The full variable domain, with the rest looked up from reference TRBV18 and TRBJ2-1, is NAGVMQNPRHLVRRRGQEARLRCSPMKGHSHVYWYRQLPEEGLKFMVYLQKENIIDESGMPKERFSAEFPKEGPSILRIQQVVRGDSAAYFCASSPKAGGPNNEQFFGPGTRLTVL.

The V gene is TRBV19, the J gene TRBJ2-7; maybe TRBD1 (5 bases). The germline V gene encodes CDR1 LNHDA and CDR2 SQIVND (reference sequence). CDR3 length equals 14 residues. V was pared by 6 bases and J by 0 bases, with 12 bases between. The CDR3 DNA sequence: TGTGCCAGTAGAGTGACAGATAGCTCCTACGAGCAGTACTTC. Translation: CASRVTDSSYEQYF.

The genes are TRBV27 and TRBJ2-7; no firm D call. CDR3 size: 13 residues. V was clipped by 0 bases and J by 5 bases, with 8 bases between them. The germline V gene encodes CDR1 MNHEY and CDR2 SMNVEV (reference sequence). CDR3: CASSLSKLHEQYF. In nucleotides, the CDR3 is TGTGCCAGCAGTTTATCAAAGCTACACGAGCAGTACTTC.

The chain joins TRBV2 to TRBJ1-1; TRBD1 is a possible D gene (6 bases). CDR1 SNHLY and CDR2 FYNNEI come from the germline V gene. The germline V and J ends were trimmed by 8 bases and 2 bases, with 15 bases remaining between them. The CDR3 contains 14 residues. The CDR3 DNA sequence: TGTGCCAGCGGGGGAGGGGGGGATAACACTGAAGCTTTCTTT. It translates to CASGGGGDNTEAFF.

This chain joins TRBV2 and TRBJ2-3; 8 nucleotides line up with TRBD2. Germline V gives CDR1 SNHLY, CDR2 FYNNEI. V lost 6 bases, J lost 5 bases, and 10 bases stayed unmatched. CDR3 size: 15 residues. Written as DNA, the CDR3 is TGTGCCAGCAGCGGAAGCGGGAGAAGGGGAGATACGCAGTATTTT. It translates to CASSGSGRRGDTQYF.